The 13 T cell receptor beta chains listed next were all sequenced from one sample in a study of breast tumors, draining lymph nodes, adjacent tissues. MiXCR, applied by TCRdb to the multiplex PCR reads, yields one record per CDR3 protein. The sample lists around 120,000 distinct CDR3 sequences, about 20% occurring once. The lymph nodes were axillary draining lymph nodes from breast cancer patients. The sequenced material came from axillary lymph node tissue. Receptors were obtained from a female donor with breast cancer. Some clones in this sample may be carry-over from other donors' samples.

Regarding this clonotype: This may be a read error: a much more frequent sequence differs by one nucleotide. V gene TRBV19 combines with J gene TRBJ1-5; maybe TRBD1 (6 bases). CDR1 and CDR2 (germline): LNHDA, SQIVND (reference sequence). CDR3 length equals 15 residues. The CDR3 bases are TGTGCCAGTAGTATAGATCAACAGGGCAATCAGCCCCAGCGTTTT. Translation gives CASSIDQQGNQPQRF.

This clonotype has a count of ten or more. The chain joins TRBV25-1 to TRBJ2-1; 12 bases line up with TRBD2. V lost 3 bases, J lost 4 bases, and 7 bases stayed unmatched. This CDR3 contains 17 residues. Germline-derived CDR1 and CDR2 are MGHDK and SYGVNS. Written as DNA, the CDR3 is TGTGCCAGCAGTGAGGCTAGCGGGGGGGCCGCATACAATGAGCAGTTCTTC. It encodes CASSEASGGAAYNEQFF.

This clonotype was counted at least ten times. The chain recombines TRBV9 with TRBJ1-2; D is uncertain. The V gene lost 0 bases and the J gene lost 7 bases, with 7 bases spanning the gap. This CDR3 region has 12 residues. Germline V lookup: CDR1 SGDLS, CDR2 YYNGEE. The CDR3 loop is CASSVGAAGYTF. The CDR3 nucleotides read TGTGCCAGCAGCGTAGGGGCTGCTGGCTACACCTTC. Full variable domain (rest looked up from reference TRBV9 and TRBJ1-2): DSGVTQTPKHLITATGQRVTLRCSPRSGDLSVYWYQQSLDQGLQFLIQYYNGEERAKGNILERFSAQQFPDLHSELNLSSLELGDSALYFCASSVGAAGYTFGSGTRLTVV.

About this clonotype itself: A much larger clone sits a single nucleotide away, making a read error possible. This chain uses TRBV24-1 with TRBJ2-1; 12 bases line up with TRBD2. The germline V gene encodes CDR1 KGHDR and CDR2 SFDVKD. Losses at the gene ends were 3 bases for V and 3 bases for J; bases not matched to a gene: 2. The CDR3 has 16 amino acids. CDR3 amino acids: CATSDGTSGLYNEQFF. The CDR3 region has the DNA TGTGCCACCAGTGATGGGACTAGCGGGCTCTACAATGAGCAGTTCTTC.

This clonotype was seen repeatedly, ten times or more. This sequence joins TRBV5-1 and TRBJ2-1; D gene uncertain. This CDR3 is 15 amino acids long. Germline CDR1 reads SGHRS; CDR2 reads YFSETQ. With 2 bases removed from V and 5 bases from J, the gap between germline ends came to 14 bases. CDR3 bases: TGCGCCAGCAGCTTCCGTGGTCAGGCAAACAATGAGCAGTTCTTC. This translates into CASSFRGQANNEQFF.

Comment on this clonotype: This may be a read error: a much more frequent sequence differs by one nucleotide. The rearrangement uses TRBV18 and TRBJ1-6; TRBD1 matches at 8 bases. Germline trimming cut 2 bases from V and 8 bases from J; bases unmatched to any gene: 11. CDR1 and CDR2 (germline): KGHSH, LQKENI. CDR3 size: 17 residues. The CDR3 sequence is CASSPSRSRGHDSPLHF. For the CDR3, the DNA is TGTGCCAGCTCACCATCACGCTCCAGGGGGCACGATTCACCCCTCCACTTT. The entire variable domain, with the rest obtained from reference TRBV18 and TRBJ1-6, is as follows: NAGVMQNPRHLVRRRGQEARLRCSPMKGHSHVYWYRQLPEEGLKFMVYLQKENIIDESGMPKERFSAEFPKEGPSILRIQQVVRGDSAAYFCASSPSRSRGHDSPLHFGNGTRLTVT.

This clonotype occurred many times. The CDR3 protein is CSAPPSGGAETQYF. CDR3 DNA: TGCAGTGCTCCACCTAGCGGGGGGGCTGAGACCCAGTACTTC. The chain employs TRBV20-1 and TRBJ2-5; 12 nucleotides agree with TRBD2. Trimming took 5 bases from V and 5 from J; bases not matched to a gene: 6. This CDR3 is built from 14 residues. Per the germline V gene, CDR1 is DFQATT and CDR2 is SNEGSKA (reference sequence).

In this sample, this clonotype turned up many times. The chain recombines TRBV20-1 with TRBJ2-5; D may be TRBD1 (5 bases). Germline CDR1 and CDR2: DFQATT and SNEGSKA (reference sequence). The CDR3 totals 12 residues. V lost 3 bases to trimming and J lost 4 bases, with 9 bases between them. CDR3 nucleotides: TGCAGTGCTAGGGGCAGGGTAGAGACCCAGTACTTC. Amino acids: CSARGRVETQYF.

This clonotype appeared many times. V and J are TRBV6-6 and TRBJ2-3; 7 bases agree with TRBD2. Germline V CDR1 and CDR2: MNHNY, SVGAGI (reference sequence). The CDR3 loop spans 16 amino acids. V was pared by 5 bases and J by 4 bases, with 12 bases of the junction left unmatched. The DNA of the CDR3 is TGTGCCAGCAGTACCTTTGGGGGGGATCCCTCAGATACGCAGTATTTT. Protein sequence: CASSTFGGDPSDTQYF.

The sample holds many counts of this clonotype. This rearrangement joins TRBV6-6 to TRBJ2-5, with 7 bases lining up with TRBD1. This CDR3 contains 14 residues. The trim removed 6 bases at V and 3 bases at J, leaving 7 bases unmatched. Germline V gene sequence: CDR1 MNHNY, CDR2 SVGAGI (reference sequence). The CDR3: CASSETGWEETQYF. Here the CDR3 DNA reads TGTGCCAGCAGCGAGACAGGGTGGGAAGAGACCCAGTACTTC.

On this clonotype itself: A much bigger clone sits one base away, suggesting this may be a read error. The chain is built from TRBV20-1 and TRBJ2-3, with TRBD1 matching 7 bases. Germline-derived CDR1 and CDR2 are DFQATT and SNEGSKA (reference sequence). CDR3 length equals 14 residues. CDR3 in DNA: TGCAGTGCACCTCGACAGGGTAGCACAGATACGCGGTATTTT. Its protein product is CSAPRQGSTDTRYF.

Points on this clonotype: Given a much more abundant clone one base away, this may be a read error. The chain combines TRBV12-3 or TRBV12-4 with TRBJ1-2; the D is unclear. Trimming removed 8 bases from V and 2 bases from J, with 9 bases in between. The CDR3 extends over 12 amino acids. The CDR3 nucleotides read TGTGCCAGCGCCGGACTCAACTATGGCTACACCTTC. Amino acids: CASAGLNYGYTF.

This clonotype was counted at least ten times. V gene TRBV19 combines with J gene TRBJ2-1; D is uncertain. In germline, CDR1 is LNHDA, CDR2 SQIVND (reference sequence). CDR3 length: 13 amino acids. The V gene lost 1 base and the J gene lost 5 bases, with 6 bases spanning the gap. The CDR3 DNA reads TGTGCCAGTAGTATAGGCCAGAACAATGAGCAGTTCTTC. It translates to CASSIGQNNEQFF.